This TCR beta chain came from a study of Tregs in tolerant kidney transplant recipients. Findings and caveats of the study: In tolerant patients, donor-specific Tregs outgrew total Tregs, suggesting antigen-driven expansion.

Remarks on this clone: Its antigen is still unknown.

Here immunoSEQ multiplex PCR was the method, and the copy in TCRdb shows in-frame clones only, minus some. Of some 74,000 clones listed, more than 85% are singletons. This CDR3 is 16 amino acids long. V gave up 0 bases and J gave up 4 bases; unmatched junction bases: 6. Germline-derived CDR1 and CDR2 are SGHRS and YFSETQ. This receptor was identified in a human donor who received a combined kidney and bone marrow transplant. The source material was Tregs from blood, sampled before the transplant. The chain links TRBV5-1 to TRBJ2-5; 10 nucleotides line up with TRBD2. In nucleotides, the CDR3 is TGCGCCAGCAGCTTGGTTCCTAGCGGGAGTGGAGAGACCCAGTACTTC. It yields the protein CASSLVPSGSGETQYF.